This entry features one TCR beta chain sequence. As yet, its antigen is unknown. CDR3 length equals 16 residues. In germline, CDR1 is PRHDT, CDR2 FYEKMQ (reference sequence). The V and J ends lost 0 bases and 3 bases, in that order; junction bases with no gene match: 3. This entry is derived from a study of cytomegalovirus exposure and HLA in healthy donors. General observations from the study: CMV serostatus was the sole immune exposure information available. Sequencing likely generated an artifact that appeared as a cluster of highly shared sequence variants. Later analysis suggested links between common viral pathogens and several top significant clusters.

PCR primers comprised 60 Vbeta and 13 Jbeta primers. Method: immunoSEQ multiplex PCR; TCRdb's copy keeps in-frame clones and lacks some. The sample lists over 95,000 clones; around 68% were seen once. The sample taken for sequencing was PBMCs. The TCR sequence derives from a woman in her thirties or forties in good health and CMV-seropositive. The chain combines TRBV13 with TRBJ2-1, with TRBD1 identical over 9 bases. The CDR3 spells CASSLGPGQGYNEQFF. Here the CDR3 DNA reads TGTGCCAGCAGCTTAGGCCCGGGACAGGGCTACAATGAGCAGTTCTTC.